This is a list of T cell receptor beta chains from one sample in a study of control samples from healthy donors and cancer patients. The assay was immunoSEQ multiplex PCR, and TCRdb's table has in-frame clones only and misses some. The data show more than 150,000 clones, with 92% seen just once and 0.68% held by the top ten. The material sequenced was blood. These receptor sequences come from a woman in her twenties or thirties in good health. Each CDR3 is given with its conserved first and last residue. Fields, in order: D gene, V gene, clone size, J gene, CDR3 DNA, CDR3 protein. A D gene is named only where the DNA matches it firmly. Clone size, where shown, is once, few, many, or a class for clones that have expanded.

d_call: NA
v_call: TRBV9
clone_size: NA
j_call: TRBJ2-3
cdr3_nt: TGTGCCAGCAGCGTAGACCAGGATACGCAGTATTTT
cdr3_aa: CASSVDQDTQYF

d_call: TRBD2
v_call: TRBV19
clone_size: NA
j_call: TRBJ2-5
cdr3_nt: TGTGCCAGTCGTCCACAGGCGGGGGGTGTTATCCAGTACTTC
cdr3_aa: CASRPQAGGVIQYF

d_call: NA
v_call: TRBV6-5
clone_size: NA
j_call: TRBJ2-1
cdr3_nt: TGTGCCAGCAGTTCTGAGGGGGGGGGCCCCTACAATGAGCAGTTCTTC
cdr3_aa: CASSSEGGGPYNEQFF

d_call: TRBD2
v_call: TRBV7-9
clone_size: NA
j_call: TRBJ2-3
cdr3_nt: TGTGCCAGCAGCTGGTCCATAGCGGGAGGTAGAGATACGCAGTATTTT
cdr3_aa: CASSWSIAGGRDTQYF

d_call: TRBD1
v_call: TRBV28
clone_size: NA
j_call: TRBJ1-6
cdr3_nt: TGTGCCAGCAGTTTATTGCCGGGACAGCACAATTCACCCCTCCACTTT
cdr3_aa: CASSLLPGQHNSPLHF

d_call: NA
v_call: TRBV13
clone_size: NA
j_call: TRBJ1-5
cdr3_nt: TGTGCCAGCAGCTTCCAGGGAATCGATCAGCCCCAGCATTTT
cdr3_aa: CASSFQGIDQPQHF

d_call: TRBD1
v_call: TRBV7-2
clone_size: NA
j_call: TRBJ2-3
cdr3_nt: TGTGCCAGCAGCCGGACAGGGGGGAGAGATACGCAGTATTTT
cdr3_aa: CASSRTGGRDTQYF

d_call: NA
v_call: TRBV2
clone_size: NA
j_call: TRBJ2-7
cdr3_nt: TGTGCCAGCAGTGCAATGACCTACGAGCAGTACTTC
cdr3_aa: CASSAMTYEQYF

d_call: TRBD1
v_call: TRBV11-3
clone_size: NA
j_call: TRBJ2-7
cdr3_nt: TGTGCCAGCAGCCGGGACAGGGCGGGGGAGCAGTACTTC
cdr3_aa: CASSRDRAGEQYF

d_call: NA
v_call: TRBV6-1
clone_size: NA
j_call: TRBJ1-6
cdr3_nt: TGTGCCAGCAGTGAAGGGGTAACGACGGAAGATAATTCACCCCTCCACTTT
cdr3_aa: CASSEGVTTEDNSPLHF

d_call: NA
v_call: TRBV4-3
clone_size: NA
j_call: TRBJ2-3
cdr3_nt: TGCGCCAGCAGCCAAGATTTAGAAGGACGACGGAGGGATTTT
cdr3_aa: CASSQDLEGRRRDF

d_call: TRBD1
v_call: TRBV28
clone_size: NA
j_call: TRBJ2-7
cdr3_nt: TGTGCCAGCAGTTTAGGGACAGCTTACGAGCAGTACTTC
cdr3_aa: CASSLGTAYEQYF

d_call: TRBD1
v_call: TRBV28
clone_size: NA
j_call: TRBJ2-7
cdr3_nt: TGTGCCAGCACGAAGGACAGGGTTAGGTACGAGCAGTACTTC
cdr3_aa: CASTKDRVRYEQYF

d_call: NA
v_call: TRBV5-1
clone_size: NA
j_call: TRBJ1-4
cdr3_nt: TGCGCCAGCAGCACAAAAAGTGAAAAACTGTTTTTT
cdr3_aa: CASSTKSEKLFF

d_call: NA
v_call: TRBV28
clone_size: NA
j_call: TRBJ1-5
cdr3_nt: TGTGCCAGCAGCAACCCGAGCAGCTCCAATCAGCCCCAGCATTTT
cdr3_aa: CASSNPSSSNQPQHF

d_call: NA
v_call: TRBV12-5
clone_size: NA
j_call: TRBJ1-2
cdr3_nt: TGTGCTAGTGGTTTGAGTTCCGGGGCACATTCCGGCTACACCTTC
cdr3_aa: CASGLSSGAHSGYTF

d_call: TRBD1
v_call: TRBV7-3
clone_size: NA
j_call: TRBJ2-2
cdr3_nt: TGTGCCAGCAGCCCCCCGGGGACAGGGGAAGGCGGGGAGCTGTTTTTT
cdr3_aa: CASSPPGTGEGGELFF

d_call: NA
v_call: TRBV5-4
clone_size: few
j_call: TRBJ2-3
cdr3_nt: TGTGCCAGCAGCCGGCAGGGACTTTCCACAGATACGCAGTATTTT
cdr3_aa: CASSRQGLSTDTQYF

d_call: NA
v_call: TRBV27
clone_size: NA
j_call: TRBJ2-5
cdr3_nt: TGTGCCAGCAGTTTTCCGCTGAGTCGGGAGACCCAGTACTTC
cdr3_aa: CASSFPLSRETQYF

d_call: TRBD2
v_call: TRBV19
clone_size: NA
j_call: TRBJ2-1
cdr3_nt: TGTGCCGTTGACGATAGCGGGAGTGAAAATGAGCAGTTCTTC
cdr3_aa: CAVDDSGSENEQFF

d_call: NA
v_call: TRBV2
clone_size: NA
j_call: TRBJ2-3
cdr3_nt: TGTGCCAGCAGTTCCCCCCTAAAAACAGATACGCAGTATTTT
cdr3_aa: CASSSPLKTDTQYF

d_call: NA
v_call: TRBV24-1
clone_size: once
j_call: TRBJ2-2
cdr3_nt: TGTGCCACCAGTGATGAATTGAACACCGGGGAGCTGTTTTTT
cdr3_aa: CATSDELNTGELFF

d_call: NA
v_call: TRBV5-1
clone_size: NA
j_call: TRBJ2-2
cdr3_nt: TGCGCCAGCAGCTTGGACCTGCCCGGGGAGCTGTTTTTT
cdr3_aa: CASSLDLPGELFF

d_call: TRBD2
v_call: TRBV30
clone_size: NA
j_call: TRBJ2-4
cdr3_nt: TGTGCCTGGAGAGGGTTGCGGGAGACCAAAAACATTCAGTACTTC
cdr3_aa: CAWRGLRETKNIQYF